This passage covers 5 T cell receptor beta chains from one sample sequenced in a study of CD8 T cells in Susac syndrome. It was with random hexamers that 0.5 to 1 ug RNA was reverse transcribed. TCRdb analysed the immunoSEQ multiplex PCR reads with MiXCR anew, one entry per CDR3 protein. The sample has about 210,000 distinct CDR3 sequences; around 96% are singletons. Sequenced sample: CD4+ T cells from PBMCs. The source of these receptors is a human donor with multiple sclerosis.

The chain carries TRBV9 and TRBJ2-5; 7 nucleotides line up with TRBD2. Germline lookup yields CDR1 SGDLS and CDR2 YYNGEE. Trimming at V came to 2 bases and at J to 5 bases, leaving 6 bases not matched to a gene. The CDR3 has 14 residues. CDR3 in DNA: TGTGCCAGCAGCGTTGGGGGGGTTTTTGAGACCCAGTACTTC. Its translation is CASSVGGVFETQYF.

The table lists this clonotype with a count of one. This chain links TRBV18 with TRBJ1-5, with 7 positions matching TRBD1. This CDR3 contains 15 residues. J was trimmed by 3 bases and V by 6 bases; bases with no gene match: 8. CDR1 and CDR2 (germline): KGHSH, LQKENI. The CDR3 spells CASSLGTANNQPQHF. In DNA form, the CDR3 reads TGTGCCAGCTCCCTCGGGACAGCAAACAATCAGCCCCAGCATTTT.

V usage is TRBV3-1 and J usage is TRBJ2-7; D is perhaps TRBD2 (6 bases). Trimming removed 0 bases from V and 0 bases from J, with 6 bases in between. The CDR3 runs 14 residues. Germline CDR1 LGHDT, CDR2 YNNKEL (reference sequence). CDR3 amino acids: CASSQEGGSYEQYF. Written as DNA, the CDR3 is TGTGCCAGCAGCCAAGAGGGGGGCTCCTACGAGCAGTACTTC.

J is TRBJ2-7 and V is TRBV29-1; 9 bases agree with TRBD2. The V gene's germline CDR1 is SQVTM and CDR2 ANQGSEA. V lost 4 bases to trimming and J lost 1 base; unmatched junction nucleotides: 8. This CDR3 has 15 amino acids. Here the CDR3 reads CSVGPQAGGSYEQYF. Here the CDR3 DNA reads TGCAGCGTTGGGCCCCAAGCGGGGGGATCCTACGAGCAGTACTTC.

The genes are TRBV28 and TRBJ2-2; D call uncertain. This CDR3 is 15 amino acids long. Germline V gene data show CDR1 as MDHEN and CDR2 as SYDVKM. Between the trimmed V and J ends, which lost 4 bases and 6 bases, there was a span of 15 bases. In DNA form, the CDR3 reads TGTGCCAGCAGTTCAGGCAGAACGGCACCCGGGGAGCTGTTTTTT. It is translated as CASSSGRTAPGELFF.